The entry below gives a single T cell receptor beta chain sequence along with its context. Its antigen remains unidentified. The data are from a study of OX40 agonist ivuxolimab in advanced cancers. As for the study in general: All patients had ivuxolimab intravenously every 2 weeks at 0.01 to 10 mg/kg. Notes on the study in general: Clonal expansion from baseline to week 6 occurred in both CD4+ and CD8+ T cells.

Trimming stripped 2 bases from V and 4 bases from J, with 9 bases between. CDR1 is SGHAT, CDR2 FQNNGV, per germline. This CDR3 comprises 14 residues. Repertoires were generated with immunoSEQ multiplex PCR, while TCRdb's copy carries only in-frame clones and drops some. Altogether over 30,000 clones are present, 65% to 85% being singletons, with the ten largest covering 14% to 15%. The receptor was derived from an adult with an advanced solid tumor such as melanoma, head and neck, liver or kidney cancer. The source was CD4+ or CD8+ T cells sorted from blood, collected in a trial of the OX40 agonist ivuxolimab. This sequence joins TRBV11-2 and TRBJ2-1, with D perhaps matching TRBD1 (5 bases). This CDR3 reads CASSLQGSYNEQFF. The CDR3 DNA follows: TGTGCCAGCAGCTTACAGGGCAGTTACAATGAGCAGTTCTTC.